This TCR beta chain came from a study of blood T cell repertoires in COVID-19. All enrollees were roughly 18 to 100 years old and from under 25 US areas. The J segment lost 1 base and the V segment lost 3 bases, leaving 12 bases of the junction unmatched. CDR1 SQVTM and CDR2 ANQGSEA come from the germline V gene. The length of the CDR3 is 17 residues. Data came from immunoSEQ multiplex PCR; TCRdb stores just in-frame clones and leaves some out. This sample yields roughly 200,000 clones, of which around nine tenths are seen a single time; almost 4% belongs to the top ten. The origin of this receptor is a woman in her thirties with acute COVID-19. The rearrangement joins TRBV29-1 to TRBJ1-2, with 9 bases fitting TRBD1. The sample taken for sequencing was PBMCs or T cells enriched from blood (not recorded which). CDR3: CSVESRQGDLLNYGYTF. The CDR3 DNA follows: TGCAGCGTTGAGAGTCGACAGGGGGATTTACTTAACTATGGCTACACCTTC.